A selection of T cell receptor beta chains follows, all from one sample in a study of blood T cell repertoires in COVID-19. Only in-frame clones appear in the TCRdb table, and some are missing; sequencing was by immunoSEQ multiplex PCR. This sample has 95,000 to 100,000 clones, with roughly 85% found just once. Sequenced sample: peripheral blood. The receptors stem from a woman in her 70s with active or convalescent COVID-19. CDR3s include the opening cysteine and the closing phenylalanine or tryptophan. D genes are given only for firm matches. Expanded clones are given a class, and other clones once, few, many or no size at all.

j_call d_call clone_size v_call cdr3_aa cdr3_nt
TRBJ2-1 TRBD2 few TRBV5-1 CASSLGTSGNNEQFF TGCGCCAGCAGCCTCGGGACTAGCGGAAACAATGAGCAGTTCTTC
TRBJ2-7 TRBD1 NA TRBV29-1 CSARQGISYEQYF TGCAGCGCCCGACAGGGTATCTCCTACGAGCAGTACTTC
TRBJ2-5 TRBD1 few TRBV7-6 CASSLAPQGAGETQYF TGTGCCAGCAGCTTAGCGCCCCAGGGGGCGGGAGAGACCCAGTACTTC
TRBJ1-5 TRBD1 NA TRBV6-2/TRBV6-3 CASSPWRTGLAGNQPQHF TGTGCCAGCAGCCCCTGGCGGACAGGGCTCGCGGGCAATCAGCCCCAGCATTTT
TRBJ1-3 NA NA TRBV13 CASSLERGTIYF TGTGCCAGCAGCTTAGAACGAGGCACCATATATTTT
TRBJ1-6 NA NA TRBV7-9 CASSPSNSPLHF TGTGCCAGCAGCCCGAGTAATTCACCCCTCCACTTT
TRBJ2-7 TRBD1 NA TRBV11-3 CASSLLVGTGGYEQYF TGTGCCAGCAGCCTCCTTGTCGGGACAGGGGGTTACGAGCAGTACTTC
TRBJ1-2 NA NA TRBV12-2 CASRLDTAYYGYTF TGTGCAAGTCGCTTGGACACGGCCTACTATGGCTACACCTTC
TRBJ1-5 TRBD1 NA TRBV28 CASSYDRGKGQPQHF TGTGCCAGCAGTTATGACAGGGGCAAGGGTCAGCCCCAGCATTTT
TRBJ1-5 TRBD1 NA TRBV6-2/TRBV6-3 CASSDRGSQPQHF TGTGCCAGCAGTGACAGGGGGAGTCAGCCCCAGCATTTT
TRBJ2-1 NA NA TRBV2 CASSEIQGREQFF TGTGCCAGCAGTGAAATCCAGGGTCGAGAGCAGTTCTTC
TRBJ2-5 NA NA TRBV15 CATSRDRRTDETQYF TGTGCCACCAGCAGAGATCGGAGGACAGACGAGACCCAGTACTTC
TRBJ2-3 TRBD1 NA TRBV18 CASSQEQGGTDTQYF TGTGCCAGCTCACAAGAACAGGGGGGCACAGATACGCAGTATTTT
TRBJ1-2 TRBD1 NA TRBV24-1 CATSAGGQDNYGYTF TGTGCCACCAGTGCCGGGGGACAGGATAACTATGGCTACACCTTC
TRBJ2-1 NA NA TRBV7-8 CASSIRQEQFF TGTGCCAGCAGCATTAGACAGGAGCAGTTCTTC
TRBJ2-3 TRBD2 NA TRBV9 CASSARGGDGTTQYF TGTGCCAGCAGCGCCCGGGGGGGCGACGGAACGACGCAGTATTTT
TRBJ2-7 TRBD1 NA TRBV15 CATSRGGTGPSYEQYF TGTGCCACCAGCAGAGGAGGGACAGGGCCCTCCTACGAGCAGTACTTC
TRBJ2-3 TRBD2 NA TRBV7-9 CASSMSSGGGTDTQYF TGTGCCAGCAGCATGTCTAGCGGGGGAGGCACAGATACGCAGTATTTT
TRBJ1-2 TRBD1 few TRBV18 CASSPGQGALYGYTF TGTGCCAGCTCACCTGGACAGGGCGCTCTCTATGGCTACACCTTC
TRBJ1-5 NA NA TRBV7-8 CASSLGGFYQPQHF TGTGCCAGCAGCTTGGGGGGTTTCTATCAGCCCCAGCATTTT
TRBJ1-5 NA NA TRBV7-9 CASSLDWAQPQHF TGTGCCAGCAGCTTAGATTGGGCTCAGCCCCAGCATTTT
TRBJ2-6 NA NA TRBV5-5 CASSLGGGRSGANVLTF TGTGCCAGCAGCTTGGGCGGAGGGCGCTCTGGGGCCAACGTCCTGACTTTC
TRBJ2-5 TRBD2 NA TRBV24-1 CATSGGLAGRRETQYF TGTGCCACCAGTGGAGGACTAGCGGGAAGGCGGGAGACCCAGTACTTC
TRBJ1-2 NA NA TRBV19 CASSIKAGGIYGYTF TGTGCCAGTAGTATCAAGGCGGGGGGCATTTATGGCTACACCTTC
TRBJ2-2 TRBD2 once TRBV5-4 CASSATSGRVTGELFF TGTGCCAGCAGCGCCACTAGCGGGAGGGTCACCGGGGAGCTGTTTTTT
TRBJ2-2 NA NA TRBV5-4 CASRGANTGELFF TGTGCCAGCAGGGGGGCAAACACCGGGGAGCTGTTTTTT
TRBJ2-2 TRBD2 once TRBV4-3 CASSQGRENSHTGELFF TGCGCCAGCAGCCAAGGGCGGGAGAATTCTCACACCGGGGAGCTGTTTTTT
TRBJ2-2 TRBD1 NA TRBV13 CASSTRQGITGELFF TGTGCCAGCAGCACAAGACAGGGAATAACCGGGGAGCTGTTTTTT
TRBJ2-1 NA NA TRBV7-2 CASRPTGYNEQFF TGTGCCAGCAGACCGACAGGTTACAATGAGCAGTTCTTC